A single sample gave rise to the 7 T cell receptor beta chains below, sequenced in a study of beta chain features in type 1 diabetes. The isolated RNA, all of it, was reverse transcribed, so expressed TCRB transcripts were what got sequenced. Sequenced by immunoSEQ multiplex PCR; TCRdb stores in-frame clones only, minus some. The table records roughly 350,000 clones, 8% to 10% of them present only once. Points from the study as a whole: The study found moderately but significantly shorter TCRB CDR3s in all four CD4+ subsets of Type 1 diabetes patients.

These receptors' antigens are unknown. Sequencing input: central memory CD4+ T cells from blood. Every receptor here comes from a man younger than 45 with type 1 diabetes.

The V gene is TRBV27, the J gene TRBJ2-7, with D possibly called TRBD1 or TRBD2 (5 bases each). This CDR3 is 13 amino acids long. Germline values: CDR1 MNHEY, CDR2 SMNVEV (reference sequence). V lost 4 bases, J lost 7 bases, and 14 bases lay in between. The CDR3 DNA reads as TGTGCCAGCAGTTCAGGCAGGGACGCGGAGCAGTACTTC. This translates into CASSSGRDAEQYF.

The table lists this clone with a few counts. The genes are TRBV7-2 and TRBJ1-4, with D maybe TRBD1 (6 bases). Trimming shortened V by 6 bases and J by 1 base, and 15 bases separated the two germline ends. The V gene's germline CDR1 is SGHTA and CDR2 FQGNSA. The CDR3 totals 16 residues. The CDR3 sequence: CASSLALQGTNEKLFF. The CDR3 nucleotides are TGTGCCAGCAGTCTCGCTCTACAGGGAACTAATGAAAAACTGTTTTTT. The full variable domain, its missing parts supplied by reference TRBV7-2 and TRBJ1-4, is GAGVSQSPSNKVTEKGKDVELRCDPISGHTALYWYRQSLGQGLEFLIYFQGNSAPDKSGLPSDRFSAERTGGSVSTLTIQRTQQEDSAVYLCASSLALQGTNEKLFFGSGTQLSVL.

This clone has just a few counts. The chain carries TRBV29-1 and TRBJ2-7, with a possible D match to TRBD1 (5 bases). Germline V gene data show CDR1 as SQVTM and CDR2 as ANQGSEA. This CDR3 is built from 14 residues. Trimming shortened V by 3 bases and J by 0 bases, and 12 bases separated the two germline ends. The CDR3 sequence: CSVDQGLGSYEQYF. The CDR3 nucleotides read TGCAGCGTTGATCAGGGTCTCGGCTCCTACGAGCAGTACTTC.

The V call is TRBV5-1, the J call TRBJ2-7; 8 nucleotides align to TRBD1. This CDR3 has 14 amino acids. Germline V gives CDR1 SGHRS, CDR2 YFSETQ. After removal of 1 base from V and 5 bases from J, the junction contained 5 bases not matched to a gene. CDR3 coding DNA: TGCGCCAGCAGCTTGTTCACAGGGGGAGACGAGCAGTACTTC. Amino acids: CASSLFTGGDEQYF. Supplemented by reference TRBV5-1 and TRBJ2-7, the full variable domain reads KAGVTQTPRYLIKTRGQQVTLSCSPISGHRSVSWYQQTPGQGLQFLFEYFSETQRNKGNFPGRFSGRQFSNSRSEMNVSTLELGDSALYLCASSLFTGGDEQYFGPGTRLTVT.

The chain joins TRBV5-4 to TRBJ2-2, with 7 positions matching TRBD1. V lost 3 bases, J lost 5 bases, and 10 bases stayed unmatched. Looked up from germline, CDR1 is SGHNT and CDR2 is YYREEE (reference sequence). There are 16 residues in the CDR3. DNA for the CDR3: TGTGCCAGCAGCTCACCACCGACAGGGCGAACCGGGGAGCTGTTTTTT. It specifies CASSSPPTGRTGELFF. The full variable domain, rest sourced from reference TRBV5-4 and TRBJ2-2, is ETGVTQSPTHLIKTRGQQVTLRCSSQSGHNTVSWYQQALGQGPQFIFQYYREEENGRGNFPPRFSGLQFPNYSSELNVNALELDDSALYLCASSSPPTGRTGELFFGEGSRLTVL.

This clone was counted between two and nine times. The chain uses TRBV10-3 and TRBJ2-3; D call uncertain. V lost 5 bases and J lost 6, with 12 bases in between. Germline loops: CDR1 ENHRY, CDR2 SYGVKD. The CDR3 extends over 13 amino acids. CDR3 sequence: CAISLDVQDTQYF. CDR3 sequence (DNA): TGTGCCATCAGTCTTGACGTGCAGGATACGCAGTATTTT.

The chain carries TRBV7-2 and TRBJ2-3; 12 bases fit TRBD2. The germline V gene encodes CDR1 SGHTA and CDR2 FQGNSA. Trimming removed 4 bases from V and 4 bases from J; junction bases left unmatched: 9. The CDR3 runs to 17 residues. In DNA, the CDR3 is TGTGCCAGCAGCTACTCGACTAGCGGGAGTTTCGCAGATACGCAGTATTTT. Its translation is CASSYSTSGSFADTQYF.